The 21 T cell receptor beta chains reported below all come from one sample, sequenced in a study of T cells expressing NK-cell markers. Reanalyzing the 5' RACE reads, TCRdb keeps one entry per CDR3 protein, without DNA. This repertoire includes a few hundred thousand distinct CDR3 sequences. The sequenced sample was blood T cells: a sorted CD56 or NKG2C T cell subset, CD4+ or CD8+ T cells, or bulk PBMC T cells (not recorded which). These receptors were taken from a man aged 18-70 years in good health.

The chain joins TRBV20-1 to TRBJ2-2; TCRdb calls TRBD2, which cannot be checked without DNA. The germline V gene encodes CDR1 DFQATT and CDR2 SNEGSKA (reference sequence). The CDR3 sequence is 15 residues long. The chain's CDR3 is CSARDNRRPSGELFF.

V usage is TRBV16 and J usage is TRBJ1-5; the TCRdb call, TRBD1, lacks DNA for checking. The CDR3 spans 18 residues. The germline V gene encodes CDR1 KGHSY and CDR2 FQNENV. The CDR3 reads CASSYRLNTQGRDQPQHF.

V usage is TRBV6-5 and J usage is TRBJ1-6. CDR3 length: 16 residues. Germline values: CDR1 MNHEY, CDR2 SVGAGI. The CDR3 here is CASSYSRQALNSPLHF.

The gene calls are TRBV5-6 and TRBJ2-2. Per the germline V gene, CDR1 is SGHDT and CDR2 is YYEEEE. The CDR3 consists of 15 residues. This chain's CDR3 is CASTQSGRVAGELFF.

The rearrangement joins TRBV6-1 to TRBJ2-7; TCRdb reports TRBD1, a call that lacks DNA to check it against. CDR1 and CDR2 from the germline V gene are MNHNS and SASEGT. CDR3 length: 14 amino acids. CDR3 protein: CASSEEVRGDEQYF.

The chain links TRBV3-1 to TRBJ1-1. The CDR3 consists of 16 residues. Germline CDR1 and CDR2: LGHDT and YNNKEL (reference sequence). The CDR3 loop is CASSQDLGRIATEAFF.

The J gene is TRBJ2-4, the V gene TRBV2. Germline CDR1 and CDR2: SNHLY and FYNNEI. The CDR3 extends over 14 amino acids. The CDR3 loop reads CASNTQPAKNIQYF. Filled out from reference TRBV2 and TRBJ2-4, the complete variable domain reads EPEVTQTPSHQVTQMGQEVILRCVPISNHLYFYWYRQILGQKVEFLVSFYNNEISEKSEIFDDQFSVERPDGSNFTLKIRSTKLEDSAMYFCASNTQPAKNIQYFGAGTRLSVL.

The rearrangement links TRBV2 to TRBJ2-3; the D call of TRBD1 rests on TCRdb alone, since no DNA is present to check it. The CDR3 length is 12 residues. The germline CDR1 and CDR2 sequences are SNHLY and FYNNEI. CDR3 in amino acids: CASSTGGNTQYF.

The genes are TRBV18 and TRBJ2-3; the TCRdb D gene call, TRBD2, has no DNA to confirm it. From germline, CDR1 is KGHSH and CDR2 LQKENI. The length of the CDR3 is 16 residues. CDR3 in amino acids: CASSRSSGGSTDTQYF.

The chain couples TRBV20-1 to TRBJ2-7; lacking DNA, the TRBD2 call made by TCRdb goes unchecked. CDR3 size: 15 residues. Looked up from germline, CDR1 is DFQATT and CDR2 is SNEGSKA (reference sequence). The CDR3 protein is CSARDWTSGSNEQYF.

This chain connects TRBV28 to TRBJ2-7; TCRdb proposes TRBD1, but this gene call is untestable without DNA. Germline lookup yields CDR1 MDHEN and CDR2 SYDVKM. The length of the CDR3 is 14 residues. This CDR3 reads CASRNSGIWNEQYF.

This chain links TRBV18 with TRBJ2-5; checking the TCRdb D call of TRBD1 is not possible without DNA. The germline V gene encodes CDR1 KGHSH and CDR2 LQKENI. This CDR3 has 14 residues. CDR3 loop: CASSRGLGQETQYF.

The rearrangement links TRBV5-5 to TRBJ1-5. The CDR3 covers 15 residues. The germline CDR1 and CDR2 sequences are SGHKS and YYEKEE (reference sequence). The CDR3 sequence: CASSPVPYSNQPQHF.

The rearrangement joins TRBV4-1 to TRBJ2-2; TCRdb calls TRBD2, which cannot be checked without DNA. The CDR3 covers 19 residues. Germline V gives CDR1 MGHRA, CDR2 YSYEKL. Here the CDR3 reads CASSQVKASGGLNTGELFF.

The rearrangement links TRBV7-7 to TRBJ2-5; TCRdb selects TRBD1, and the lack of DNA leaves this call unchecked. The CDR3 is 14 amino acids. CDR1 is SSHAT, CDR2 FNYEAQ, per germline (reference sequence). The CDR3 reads CASSFGTSQETQYF.

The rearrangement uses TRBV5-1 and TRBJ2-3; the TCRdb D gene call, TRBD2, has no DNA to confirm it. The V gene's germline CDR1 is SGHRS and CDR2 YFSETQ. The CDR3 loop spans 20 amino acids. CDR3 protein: CASSSRGSGSSGFSTDTQYF.

CDR3 residues: CASSQVGRGTGLQHQPQHF. The chain is built from TRBV4-2 and TRBJ1-5. Germline values: CDR1 LGHNA, CDR2 YNFKEQ. CDR3 length: 19 residues.

CDR3: CAISEQGATSYEQYF. V usage is TRBV10-3 and J usage is TRBJ2-7; TCRdb's D call, TRBD1, is unchecked because there is no DNA. CDR1 and CDR2 (germline): ENHRY, SYGVKD. CDR3 length: 15 residues.

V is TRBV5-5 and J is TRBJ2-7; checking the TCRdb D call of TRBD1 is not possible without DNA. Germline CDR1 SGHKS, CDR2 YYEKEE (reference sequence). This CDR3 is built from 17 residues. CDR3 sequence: CASSPRDWAWSSYEQYF.

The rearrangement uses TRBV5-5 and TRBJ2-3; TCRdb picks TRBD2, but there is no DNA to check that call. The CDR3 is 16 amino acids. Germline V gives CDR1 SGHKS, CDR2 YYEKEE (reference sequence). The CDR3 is CASSLFTGSALRTQYF.

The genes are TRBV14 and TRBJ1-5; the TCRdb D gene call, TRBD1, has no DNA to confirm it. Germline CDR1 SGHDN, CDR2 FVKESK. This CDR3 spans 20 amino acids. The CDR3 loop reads CASSQDNDRDRHYSNQPQHF.